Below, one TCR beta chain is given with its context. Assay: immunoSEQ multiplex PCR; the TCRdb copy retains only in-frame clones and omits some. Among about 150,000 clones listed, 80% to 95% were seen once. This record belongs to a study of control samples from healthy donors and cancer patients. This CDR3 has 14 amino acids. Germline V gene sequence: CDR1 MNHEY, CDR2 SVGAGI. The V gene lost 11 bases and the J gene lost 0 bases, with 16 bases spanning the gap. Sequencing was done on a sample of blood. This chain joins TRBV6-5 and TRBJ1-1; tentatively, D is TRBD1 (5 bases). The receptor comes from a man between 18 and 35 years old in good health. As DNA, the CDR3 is TGTGCCGCGGGGCGGACGCCTCTGAACACTGAAGCTTTCTTT. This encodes CAAGRTPLNTEAFF.